What follows are 8 T cell receptor beta chains derived from one specimen sequenced in a study of blood T cell repertoires in COVID-19. Clones were sequenced by immunoSEQ multiplex PCR, and TCRdb holds only the in-frame ones, with some missing. The sample contains about 360,000 clones, around 87% of which appear only once. The source material was PBMCs or T cells enriched from blood (not recorded which). These receptors all come from a man aged 30 to 39 who had recovered from COVID-19.

The table lists this clone with a few counts. The chain combines TRBV5-4 with TRBJ1-2; maybe TRBD1 (5 bases). The CDR3 has 15 amino acids. Per germline, CDR1 SGHNT and CDR2 YYREEE (reference sequence). V lost 4 bases and J lost 6, with 19 bases in between. CDR3 bases: TGTGCCAGCAGCACACCCGGTGGGGGAGGCGATGGCTACACCTTC. Residues: CASSTPGGGGDGYTF.

This rearrangement joins TRBV18 to TRBJ1-5; the D is unclear. Germline V gene data show CDR1 as KGHSH and CDR2 as LQKENI. Trimming removed 6 bases at V and 3 bases at J, with 6 bases between. The CDR3 runs to 12 residues. In DNA, the CDR3 is TGTGCCAGCTCTTCAGTCAATCAGCCCCAGCATTTT. Residues: CASSSVNQPQHF.

This chain connects TRBV7-2 to TRBJ2-7; no reliable D call. Germline V gives CDR1 SGHTA, CDR2 FQGNSA. The CDR3 covers 15 residues. V lost 5 bases and J 3 bases, leaving 17 bases between the germline ends. The CDR3 nucleotides read TGTGCCAGCAGCCCCGCCGAGACACTGAACTACGAGCAGTACTTC. Translating it yields CASSPAETLNYEQYF.

The chain joins TRBV2 to TRBJ2-1; D unresolved. Germline V gene sequence: CDR1 SNHLY, CDR2 FYNNEI. Trimming pared 2 bases from V and 4 bases from J, leaving 9 bases between. The CDR3 has 14 residues. CDR3 loop: CASSEFEAYNEQFF. DNA of the CDR3: TGTGCCAGCAGTGAATTCGAGGCATACAATGAGCAGTTCTTC. Full variable domain (missing parts from reference TRBV2 and TRBJ2-1): EPEVTQTPSHQVTQMGQEVILRCVPISNHLYFYWYRQILGQKVEFLVSFYNNEISEKSEIFDDQFSVERPDGSNFTLKIRSTKLEDSAMYFCASSEFEAYNEQFFGPGTRLTVL.

This chain uses TRBV2 with TRBJ2-1; D may be TRBD2 (5 bases). This CDR3 is 13 amino acids long. Looked up from germline, CDR1 is SNHLY and CDR2 is FYNNEI. The V end lost 3 bases, the J end lost 9 bases, and 12 bases lay between the germline ends. The CDR3 region is CASSEGLRGEQFF. The DNA for the CDR3 is TGTGCCAGCAGTGAGGGTCTTCGGGGTGAGCAGTTCTTC.

This chain connects TRBV14 to TRBJ2-2, with a tentative D call TRBD2 (5 bases). The V end lost 2 bases, the J end lost 3 bases, and 7 bases lay between the germline ends. The CDR3 spans 14 residues. CDR1 and CDR2 from the germline V gene are SGHDN and FVKESK. The chain's CDR3 is CASSQILDTGELFF. The CDR3 nucleotides are TGTGCCAGCAGCCAAATACTAGACACCGGGGAGCTGTTTTTT.

This clone was observed a single time. J is TRBJ1-1 and V is TRBV12-3 or TRBV12-4; a weak D match, TRBD1 (5 bases). The V and J ends lost 5 bases and 7 bases respectively, with 14 bases between them. The CDR3 runs to 13 residues. The CDR3 DNA sequence: TGTGCCAGCAGTCCCAGGCGGGGCGATGAAGCTTTCTTT. It translates to CASSPRRGDEAFF.

This clone has just one count. The J gene is TRBJ2-1, the V gene TRBV2; maybe TRBD2 (7 bases). The CDR3 runs 15 residues. V was shortened by 5 bases and J by 2 bases, with 13 bases between the two germline ends. CDR1 is SNHLY and CDR2 is FYNNEI in the germline V gene. CDR3: CASSTGGIAYNEQFF. CDR3 in DNA: TGTGCCAGCAGTACGGGGGGCATCGCCTACAATGAGCAGTTCTTC.